Given below is one TCR beta chain in context. V lost 1 base to trimming and J lost 2 bases, with 10 bases between them. The CDR3 has 15 amino acids. The V gene's germline CDR1 is MNHNS and CDR2 SASEGT. This record belongs to a study of T cell changes during pregnancy in multiple sclerosis. TCRdb's table, derived via immunoSEQ multiplex PCR, lists solely in-frame clones and lacks some. Of 46,000 or so clones listed, roughly 90% are singletons. The TCR sequence derives from a female donor in good health, enrolled as a control in a pregnancy study. This specimen was peripheral blood, taken in the second trimester of pregnancy. The V gene is TRBV6-1, the J gene TRBJ2-3; possible D gene TRBD2, 6 bases. CDR3 amino acids: CASSEGAGFTDTQYF. The CDR3 region has the DNA TGTGCCAGCAGTGAAGGGGCGGGGTTCACAGATACGCAGTATTTT.